This T cell receptor (beta chain) was obtained from a study of identical twins. Study results and limitations: Low generation-probability sequences were in excess among twin-shared out-of-frame alpha sequences.

This clonotype has at least ten counts. Its specificity is unknown. The CDR3 runs 14 residues. V lost 3 bases and J lost 0, with 10 bases in between. Germline V lookup: CDR1 SQVTM, CDR2 ANQGSEA. TCRdb analysed the 5' RACE reads with MiXCR anew, one entry per CDR3 protein. The sample lists some 710,000 distinct CDR3 sequences, over 5% occurring once. The chain carries TRBV29-1 and TRBJ2-3; D gene uncertain. This clonotype was obtained from a man younger than 35 in good health. The sample consisted of naive T cells sorted from blood. The CDR3 bases are TGCAGCGTTGAGCCCCCTGACAGCACAGATACGCAGTATTTT. Amino acids: CSVEPPDSTDTQYF.